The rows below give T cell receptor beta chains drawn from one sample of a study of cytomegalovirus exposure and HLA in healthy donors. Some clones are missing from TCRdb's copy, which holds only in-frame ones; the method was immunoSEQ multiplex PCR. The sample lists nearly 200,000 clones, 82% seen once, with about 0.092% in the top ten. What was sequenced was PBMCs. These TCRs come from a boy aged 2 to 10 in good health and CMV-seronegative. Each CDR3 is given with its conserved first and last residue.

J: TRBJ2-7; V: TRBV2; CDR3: CASITGSSYEQYF
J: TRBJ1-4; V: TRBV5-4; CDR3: CASSLSRNEKLFF
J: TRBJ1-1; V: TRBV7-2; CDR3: CASSYPAGGTGIFTEAFF
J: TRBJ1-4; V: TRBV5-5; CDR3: CASSLGRGGGNEKLFF
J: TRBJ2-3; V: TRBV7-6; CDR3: CASSRLASPVVGDTQYF
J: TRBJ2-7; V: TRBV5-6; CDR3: CASSLVAGLAEQYF
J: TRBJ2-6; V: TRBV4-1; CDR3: CASSQTIAGGISGANVLTF
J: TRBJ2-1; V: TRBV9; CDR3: CASSLALAEYNEQFF
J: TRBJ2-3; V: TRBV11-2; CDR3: CASSQQGADTQYF
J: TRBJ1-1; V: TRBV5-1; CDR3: CASSLEPQFRGGTEAFF
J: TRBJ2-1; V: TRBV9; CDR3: CASSVQGQPWDNEQFF
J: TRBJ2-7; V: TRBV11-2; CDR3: CASSSGGRFYEQYF
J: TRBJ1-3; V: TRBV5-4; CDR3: CASSGESPKGNTIYF
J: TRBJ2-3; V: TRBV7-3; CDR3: CASSLKRGGLDTQYF
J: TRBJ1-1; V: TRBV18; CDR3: CASSPYGPAPNTEAFF
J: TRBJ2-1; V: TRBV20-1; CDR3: CSATLAGEQFF
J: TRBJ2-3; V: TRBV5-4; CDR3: CASSFKLAGTGTDTQYF
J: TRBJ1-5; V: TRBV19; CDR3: CASRMDPERGNQPQHF
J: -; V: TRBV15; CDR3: CATSTGRLTYEQYF
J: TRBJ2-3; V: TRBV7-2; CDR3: CASSLRTGMRGPSQSQYF
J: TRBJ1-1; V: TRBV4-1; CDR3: CASSQIEGRTGQKKGAFF